Following are 14 T cell receptor beta chains from one sample sequenced in a study of blood T cell repertoires in COVID-19. Measured with immunoSEQ multiplex PCR; TCRdb has only the in-frame clones, and not every one. The profile shows around 57,000 clones, around four fifths of them singletons. The source material was peripheral blood. These receptors originate from a woman in her seventies with acute or convalescent COVID-19.

The chain uses TRBV28 and TRBJ2-7, with TRBD1 matching 10 bases. Looked up from germline, CDR1 is MDHEN and CDR2 is SYDVKM. The V and J ends lost 6 bases and 5 bases, in that order; junction bases with no gene match: 13. CDR3 length: 16 residues. This chain's CDR3 is CASSPQGQGIGDEQYF. The CDR3 coding sequence is TGTGCCAGCAGCCCACAGGGACAGGGGATAGGCGACGAGCAGTACTTC.

V usage is TRBV15 and J usage is TRBJ2-3, with 7 bases that match TRBD2. Germline CDR1 is LNHNV and CDR2 is YYDKDF (reference sequence). The V gene end was trimmed by 9 bases and the J gene end by 2 bases; junction bases not matched to a gene: 8. CDR3 length: 14 amino acids. The CDR3 DNA follows: TGTGCCACTAGACCGGGACTATCCACAGATACGCAGTATTTT. Its translation is CATRPGLSTDTQYF.

The J gene is TRBJ2-3, the V gene TRBV15, with 8 bases lining up with TRBD1. This CDR3 region has 15 residues. Per germline, CDR1 LNHNV and CDR2 YYDKDF (reference sequence). J was trimmed by 2 bases and V by 6 bases; bases with no gene match: 7. The CDR3 DNA sequence: TGTGCCACCAGAGAGCGACAGGGGAACACAGATACGCAGTATTTT. This sequence encodes CATRERQGNTDTQYF.

The chain combines TRBV3-1 (or the pseudogene TRBV3-2) with TRBJ2-2, with a tentative D call TRBD2 (5 bases). The CDR3 has 17 residues. V lost 4 bases to trimming and J lost 0 bases, with 15 bases between them. Germline CDR1 LGHDT, CDR2 YNNKEL (reference sequence). This chain's CDR3 is CASSPSGKTANTGELFF. Here the CDR3 DNA reads TGTGCCAGCAGCCCAAGCGGAAAGACGGCGAACACCGGGGAGCTGTTTTTT.

The rearrangement uses TRBV5-6 and TRBJ2-2; 9 bases fit TRBD1. The trim removed 3 bases at V and 4 bases at J, leaving 4 bases unmatched. Germline CDR1 SGHDT, CDR2 YYEEEE. The CDR3 covers 15 residues. The CDR3 DNA reads TGTGCCAGCAGCTACCGGGACAGGGCCACCGGGGAGCTGTTTTTT. Translation gives CASSYRDRATGELFF.

V gene TRBV7-9 combines with J gene TRBJ2-1, with 9 nucleotides matching TRBD2. Per germline, CDR1 SEHNR and CDR2 FQNEAQ (reference sequence). J lost 10 bases, V lost 1 base, and 8 bases had no gene match. CDR3 length: 15 residues. CDR3 in amino acids: CASSLGGGEVREQFF. The CDR3 nucleotides read TGTGCCAGCAGCTTAGGCGGGGGGGAAGTCAGGGAGCAGTTCTTC.

The V and J genes are TRBV9 and TRBJ2-7; D is uncertain. CDR3 size: 14 residues. The germline V gene has CDR1 SGDLS and CDR2 YYNGEE. Trimming removed 0 bases from V and 2 bases from J, with 9 bases in between. Here the CDR3 reads CASSVDFGPYEQYF. In nucleotides, the CDR3 is TGTGCCAGCAGCGTAGATTTTGGCCCCTACGAGCAGTACTTC. The complete variable domain, with remaining parts taken from reference TRBV9 and TRBJ2-7, reads DSGVTQTPKHLITATGQRVTLRCSPRSGDLSVYWYQQSLDQGLQFLIQYYNGEERAKGNILERFSAQQFPDLHSELNLSSLELGDSALYFCASSVDFGPYEQYFGPGTRLTVT.

The sample holds one count of this clone. The chain has TRBV29-1 and TRBJ1-5; 10 nucleotides agree with TRBD1. The germline V gene encodes CDR1 SQVTM and CDR2 ANQGSEA. The CDR3 contains 13 residues. V was pared by 6 bases and J by 5 bases, with 4 bases of the junction left unmatched. The CDR3 sequence: CSVGDRGHQPQHF. CDR3 nucleotides: TGCAGCGTAGGAGACAGGGGGCATCAGCCCCAGCATTTT.

The V and J genes are TRBV2 and TRBJ2-5; unclear D gene. V lost 3 bases and J 0 bases, leaving 11 bases between the germline ends. The CDR3 contains 15 residues. Germline V lookup: CDR1 SNHLY, CDR2 FYNNEI. This chain's CDR3 is CASSDPEQYQETQYF. CDR3 DNA: TGTGCCAGCAGTGATCCGGAACAGTACCAAGAGACCCAGTACTTC.

This clone occurred once. The rearrangement uses TRBV11-2 and TRBJ2-7; no reliable D call. This CDR3 is built from 16 residues. With 5 bases removed from V and 4 bases from J, the gap between germline ends came to 21 bases. Per the germline V gene, CDR1 is SGHAT and CDR2 is FQNNGV. CDR3 in amino acids: CASSHDARLFSYEQYF. The DNA of the CDR3 is TGTGCCAGCAGCCACGATGCCAGGCTCTTCTCGTACGAGCAGTACTTC.

V gene TRBV12-5 combines with J gene TRBJ2-3; D unresolved. Germline CDR1 reads LGHNT; CDR2 reads FRNRAP. V lost 9 bases, J lost 6 bases, and 10 bases lay in between. CDR3 length equals 11 residues. In nucleotides, the CDR3 is TGTGCTAGCGGGTTTGGGGATACGCAGTATTTT. Protein: CASGFGDTQYF.

The V and J genes are TRBV7-9 and TRBJ1-4; 7 nucleotides agree with TRBD1. CDR1 is SEHNR and CDR2 is FQNEAQ in the germline V gene (reference sequence). V was clipped by 5 bases and J by 8 bases; unmatched bases: 11. This CDR3 has 15 residues. CDR3 amino acids: CASSIGTVLEEKLFF. CDR3 coding DNA: TGTGCCAGCAGCATAGGGACAGTTTTAGAGGAAAAACTGTTTTTT.

The genes are TRBV11-2 and TRBJ2-3; 7 bases align to TRBD1. The CDR3 spans 16 residues. The germline V gene has CDR1 SGHAT and CDR2 FQNNGV. V lost 5 bases and J lost 2; bases outside the gene matches: 10. In DNA, the CDR3 is TGTGCCAGCAGCAGGGGGCCTTTCTCCCTCACAGATACGCAGTATTTT. As protein: CASSRGPFSLTDTQYF.

A few counts support this clone. The chain uses TRBV24-1 and TRBJ2-2; possible D gene TRBD1, 6 bases. Germline CDR1 and CDR2: KGHDR and SFDVKD. The CDR3 is 16 amino acids. V lost 0 bases, J lost 1 base, and 8 bases lay in between. This CDR3 reads CATSDLRRGNTGELFF. For the CDR3, the DNA is TGTGCCACCAGTGATTTGCGCAGGGGGAACACCGGGGAGCTGTTTTTT.